This T cell receptor (beta chain) was captured in a study of CD8 T cells in Susac syndrome. General observations from the study: Roughly 5 Susac-specific public clones appeared in CD8+ TEMRA repertoires, and around 16 in total CD8+ repertoires.

cDNA came from roughly 0.5 to 1 ug RNA primed by random hexamers. A single record per CDR3 protein comes from TCRdb applying MiXCR to the immunoSEQ multiplex PCR reads. Of about 120,000 distinct CDR3 sequences listed, just under 95% are singletons. The CDR3 loop spans 17 amino acids. With 1 base removed from V and 0 bases from J, the gap between germline ends came to 19 bases. Germline-derived CDR1 and CDR2 are GTSNPN and SVGIG (reference sequence). This clonotype has just one count. The antigen remains undetermined. This chain connects TRBV30 to TRBJ2-7, with D possibly being TRBD1 or TRBD2 (5 bases each). Sequenced: CD8+ T cells from PBMCs. The source is a human donor with Susac syndrome. The CDR3, as DNA: TGTGCCTGGAGTGCGGGGCCAGAGTTAGCGCGCTCCTACGAGCAGTACTTC. This codes for CAWSAGPELARSYEQYF.